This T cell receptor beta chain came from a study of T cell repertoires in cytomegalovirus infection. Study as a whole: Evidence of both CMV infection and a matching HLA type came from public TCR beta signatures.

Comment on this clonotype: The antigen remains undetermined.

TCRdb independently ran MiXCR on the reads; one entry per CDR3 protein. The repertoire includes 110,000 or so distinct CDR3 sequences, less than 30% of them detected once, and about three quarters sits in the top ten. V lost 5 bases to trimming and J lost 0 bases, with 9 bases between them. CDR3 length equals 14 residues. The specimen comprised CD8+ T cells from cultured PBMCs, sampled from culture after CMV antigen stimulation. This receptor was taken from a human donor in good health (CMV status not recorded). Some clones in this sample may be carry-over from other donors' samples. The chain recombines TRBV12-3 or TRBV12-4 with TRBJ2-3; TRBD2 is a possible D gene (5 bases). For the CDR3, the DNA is TGTGCCAGCAGTGGACGGACTAGCACAGATACGCAGTATTTT. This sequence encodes CASSGRTSTDTQYF.